This T cell receptor beta chain was recorded in a study of immune reconstitution after stem cell transplant in scleroderma. Relative to its sample, this clonotype is medium-sized. One entry per CDR3 protein, called by TCRdb with MiXCR from the RT-PCR reads. The sample has 2,000 to 2,500 distinct CDR3 sequences, around 9.1% seen once; the top ten hold over 20%. V gave up 0 bases and J gave up 7 bases; unmatched junction bases: 7. The CDR3 extends over 15 amino acids. The germline V gene encodes CDR1 DFQATT and CDR2 SNEGSKA (reference sequence). The chain links TRBV20-1 to TRBJ2-3, with 10 nucleotides matching TRBD2. The receptor comes from a male donor with systemic sclerosis. This material was obtained before or after autologous hematopoietic stem cell transplantation (not recorded which). The CDR3 spells CSARELAGSMYTQYF. The CDR3 nucleotides are TGCAGTGCTAGAGAACTAGCGGGGAGTATGTATACGCAGTATTTT.